This TCR beta chain was retrieved from a study of T cells in Graves' hyperthyroidism and ophthalmopathy. The sample holds many counts of this clonotype. Amplification of TCR beta CDR3 regions used RNA as the template. HTBI primers were used for first-round RT-PCR of the TCR CDR3. TCRdb redid the calling of the multiplex PCR reads with MiXCR, one entry per CDR3 protein. The table records around 350,000 distinct CDR3 sequences, about 13% of them present only once. The V end was cut by 3 bases, the J end by 9 bases, with 18 bases between. This CDR3 is built from 15 residues. Germline V gene sequence: CDR1 DFQATT, CDR2 SNEGSKA (reference sequence).

The chain has TRBV20-1 and TRBJ1-6; D is undetermined. The clonotype originates from a woman aged 18-30 years with Graves' hyperthyroidism. Sequencing was performed on blood. The CDR3 protein is CSASASTGMGSPLHF. The CDR3 region has the DNA TGCAGTGCTAGCGCATCGACGGGGATGGGTTCACCCCTCCACTTT.